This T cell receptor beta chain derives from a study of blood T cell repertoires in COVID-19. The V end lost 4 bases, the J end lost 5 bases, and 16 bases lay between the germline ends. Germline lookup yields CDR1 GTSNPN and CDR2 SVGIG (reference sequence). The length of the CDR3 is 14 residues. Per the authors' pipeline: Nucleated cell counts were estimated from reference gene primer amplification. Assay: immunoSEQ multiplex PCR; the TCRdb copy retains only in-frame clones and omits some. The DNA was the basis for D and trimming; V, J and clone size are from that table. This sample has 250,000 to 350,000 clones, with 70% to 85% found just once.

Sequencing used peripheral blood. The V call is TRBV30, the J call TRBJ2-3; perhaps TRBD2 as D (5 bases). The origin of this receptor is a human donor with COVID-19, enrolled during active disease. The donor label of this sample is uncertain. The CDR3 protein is CAWNNLERRDTQYF. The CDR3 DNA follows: TGTGCCTGGAATAACCTCGAGCGGAGAGATACGCAGTATTTT.